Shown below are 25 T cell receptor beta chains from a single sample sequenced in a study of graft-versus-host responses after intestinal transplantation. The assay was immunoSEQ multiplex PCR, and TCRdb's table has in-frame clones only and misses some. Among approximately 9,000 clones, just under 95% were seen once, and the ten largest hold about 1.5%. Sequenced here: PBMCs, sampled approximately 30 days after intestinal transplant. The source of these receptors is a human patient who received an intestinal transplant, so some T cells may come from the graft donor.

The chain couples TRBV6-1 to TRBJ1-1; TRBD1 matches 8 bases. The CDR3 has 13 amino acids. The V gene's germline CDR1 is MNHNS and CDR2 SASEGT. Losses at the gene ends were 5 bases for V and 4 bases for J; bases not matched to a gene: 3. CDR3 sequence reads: CASSHRGGTEAFF. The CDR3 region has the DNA TGTGCCAGCAGTCACAGGGGGGGCACTGAAGCTTTCTTT.

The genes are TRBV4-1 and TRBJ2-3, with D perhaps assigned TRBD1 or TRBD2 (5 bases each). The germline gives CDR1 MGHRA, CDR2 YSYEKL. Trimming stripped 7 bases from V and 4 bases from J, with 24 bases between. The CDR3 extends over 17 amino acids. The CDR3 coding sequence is TGCGCCAGCACCTCCCAAGGGGACCCGAGCAGCTCAGATACGCAGTATTTT. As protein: CASTSQGDPSSSDTQYF.

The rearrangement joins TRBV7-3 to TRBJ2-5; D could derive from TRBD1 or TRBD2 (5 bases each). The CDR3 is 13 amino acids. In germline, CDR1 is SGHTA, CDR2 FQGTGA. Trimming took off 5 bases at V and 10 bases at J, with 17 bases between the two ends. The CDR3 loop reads CASSRGDREVQYF. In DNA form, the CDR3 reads TGTGCCAGCAGCAGAGGGGATAGGGAAGTCCAGTACTTC.

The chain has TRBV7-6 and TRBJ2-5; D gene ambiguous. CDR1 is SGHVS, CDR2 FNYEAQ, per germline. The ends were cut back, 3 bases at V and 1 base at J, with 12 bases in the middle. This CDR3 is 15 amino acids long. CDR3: CASSLGGDIQETQYF. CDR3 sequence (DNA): TGTGCCAGCAGCTTGGGTGGAGACATCCAAGAGACCCAGTACTTC.

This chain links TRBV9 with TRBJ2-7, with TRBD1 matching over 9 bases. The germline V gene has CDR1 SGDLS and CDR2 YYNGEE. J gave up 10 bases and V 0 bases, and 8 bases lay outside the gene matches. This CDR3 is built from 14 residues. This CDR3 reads CASSVGGTGKKQYF. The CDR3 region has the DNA TGTGCCAGCAGCGTAGGGGGGACAGGGAAAAAACAGTACTTC.

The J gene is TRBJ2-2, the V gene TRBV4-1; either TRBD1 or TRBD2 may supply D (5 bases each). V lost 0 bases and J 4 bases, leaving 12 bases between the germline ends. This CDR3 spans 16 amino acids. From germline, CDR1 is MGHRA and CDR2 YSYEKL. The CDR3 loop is CASSQDTGTGTGELFF. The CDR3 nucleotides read TGCGCCAGCAGCCAAGATACGGGGACGGGCACCGGGGAGCTGTTTTTT.

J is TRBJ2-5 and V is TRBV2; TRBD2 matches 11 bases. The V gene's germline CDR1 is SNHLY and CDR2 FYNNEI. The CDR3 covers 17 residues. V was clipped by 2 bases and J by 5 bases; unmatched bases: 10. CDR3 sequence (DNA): TGTGCCAGCAGTGAAATAGCGGGGGGGCCGTCAGGGGAGACCCAGTACTTC. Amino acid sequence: CASSEIAGGPSGETQYF. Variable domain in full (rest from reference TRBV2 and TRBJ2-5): EPEVTQTPSHQVTQMGQEVILRCVPISNHLYFYWYRQILGQKVEFLVSFYNNEISEKSEIFDDQFSVERPDGSNFTLKIRSTKLEDSAMYFCASSEIAGGPSGETQYFGPGTRLLVL.

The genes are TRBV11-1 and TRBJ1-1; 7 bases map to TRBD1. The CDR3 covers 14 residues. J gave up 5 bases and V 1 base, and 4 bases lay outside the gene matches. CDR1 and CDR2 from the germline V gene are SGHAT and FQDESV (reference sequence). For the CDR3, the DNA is TGTGCCAGCAGCTTAGATACAGGGGTGACTGAAGCTTTCTTT. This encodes CASSLDTGVTEAFF.

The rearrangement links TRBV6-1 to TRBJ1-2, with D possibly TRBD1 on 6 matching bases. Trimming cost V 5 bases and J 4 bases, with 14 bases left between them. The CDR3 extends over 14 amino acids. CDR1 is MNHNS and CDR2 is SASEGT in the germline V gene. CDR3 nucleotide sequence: TGTGCCAGCAGTCCCCGGGACAACCCCTATGGCTACACCTTC. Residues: CASSPRDNPYGYTF.

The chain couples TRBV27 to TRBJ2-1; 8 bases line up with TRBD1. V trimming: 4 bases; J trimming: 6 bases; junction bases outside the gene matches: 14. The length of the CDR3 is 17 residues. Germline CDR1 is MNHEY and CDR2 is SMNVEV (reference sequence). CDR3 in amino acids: CASSSALRGRVSNEQFF. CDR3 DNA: TGTGCCAGCAGTTCCGCCCTCAGGGGGCGGGTGAGCAATGAGCAGTTCTTC.

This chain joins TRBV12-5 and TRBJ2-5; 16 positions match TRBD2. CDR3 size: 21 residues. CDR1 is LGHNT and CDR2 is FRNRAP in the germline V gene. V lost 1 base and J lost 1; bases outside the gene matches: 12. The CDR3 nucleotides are TGTGCTAGTGGTTTGGCCCCGGGACTAGCGGGGGGGCCATTGATCCAAGAGACCCAGTACTTC. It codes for CASGLAPGLAGGPLIQETQYF.

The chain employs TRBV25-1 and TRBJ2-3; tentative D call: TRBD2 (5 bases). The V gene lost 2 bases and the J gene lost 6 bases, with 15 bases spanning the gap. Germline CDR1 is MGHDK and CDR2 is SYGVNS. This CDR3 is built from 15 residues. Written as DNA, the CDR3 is TGTGCCAGCAGTGAAGGTAGGCGGGTCTCGGATACGCAGTATTTT. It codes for CASSEGRRVSDTQYF.

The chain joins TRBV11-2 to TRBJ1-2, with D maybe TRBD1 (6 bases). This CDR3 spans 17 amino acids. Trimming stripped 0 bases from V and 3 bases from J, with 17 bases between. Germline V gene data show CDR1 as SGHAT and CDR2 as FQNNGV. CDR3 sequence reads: CASSLDPGGQLYYGYTF. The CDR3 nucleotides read TGTGCCAGCAGCTTAGATCCGGGGGGGCAGCTATACTATGGCTACACCTTC.

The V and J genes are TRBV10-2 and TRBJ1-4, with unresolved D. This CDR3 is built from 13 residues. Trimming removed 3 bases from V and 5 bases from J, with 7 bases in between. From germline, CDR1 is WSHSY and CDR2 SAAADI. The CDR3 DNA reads TGCGCCAGCAGTGATGGTCCGAATGAAAAACTGTTTTTT. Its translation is CASSDGPNEKLFF.

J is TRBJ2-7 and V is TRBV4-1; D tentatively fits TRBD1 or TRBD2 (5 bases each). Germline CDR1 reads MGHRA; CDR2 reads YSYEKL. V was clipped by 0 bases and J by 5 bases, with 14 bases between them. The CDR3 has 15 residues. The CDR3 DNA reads TGCGCCAGCAGCCAAGATCGGGGAGACAGAGACGAGCAGTACTTC. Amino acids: CASSQDRGDRDEQYF.

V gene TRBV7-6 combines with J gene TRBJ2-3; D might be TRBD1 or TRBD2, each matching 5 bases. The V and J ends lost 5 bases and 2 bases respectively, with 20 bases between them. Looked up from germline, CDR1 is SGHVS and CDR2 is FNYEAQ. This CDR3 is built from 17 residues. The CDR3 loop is CASSPREGRSVTDTQYF. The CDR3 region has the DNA TGTGCCAGCAGCCCCCGTGAGGGGCGCAGCGTCACAGATACGCAGTATTTT.

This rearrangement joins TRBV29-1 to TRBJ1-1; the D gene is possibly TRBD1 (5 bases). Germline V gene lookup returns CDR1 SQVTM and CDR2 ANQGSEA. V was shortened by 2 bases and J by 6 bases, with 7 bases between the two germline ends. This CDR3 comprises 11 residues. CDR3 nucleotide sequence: TGCAGCGTTGAAACAGGCTCTGAAGCTTTCTTT. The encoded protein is CSVETGSEAFF.

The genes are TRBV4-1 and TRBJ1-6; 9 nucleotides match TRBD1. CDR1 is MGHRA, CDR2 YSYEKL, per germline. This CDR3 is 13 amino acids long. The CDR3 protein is CAAGTGKNSPLHF. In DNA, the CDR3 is TGCGCAGCCGGGACAGGGAAAAATTCACCCCTCCACTTT.

Here the CDR3 DNA reads TGTGCCATCAGTGAACCCCACCGGTCTAGCGGGGAACTATACAATGAGCAGTTCTTC. The encoded protein is CAISEPHRSSGELYNEQFF. The J gene is TRBJ2-1, the V gene TRBV10-3, with 9 positions matching TRBD2. The CDR3 spans 19 residues. The V gene's germline CDR1 is ENHRY and CDR2 SYGVKD. V lost 3 bases to trimming and J lost 4 bases; unmatched junction nucleotides: 16.

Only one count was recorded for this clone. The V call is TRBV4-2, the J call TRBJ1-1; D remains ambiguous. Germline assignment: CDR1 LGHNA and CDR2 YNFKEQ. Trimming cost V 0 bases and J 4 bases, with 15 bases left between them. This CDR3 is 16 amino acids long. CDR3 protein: CASSQDATGWGTEAFF. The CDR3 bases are TGTGCCAGCAGCCAAGATGCTACGGGGTGGGGCACTGAAGCTTTCTTT.

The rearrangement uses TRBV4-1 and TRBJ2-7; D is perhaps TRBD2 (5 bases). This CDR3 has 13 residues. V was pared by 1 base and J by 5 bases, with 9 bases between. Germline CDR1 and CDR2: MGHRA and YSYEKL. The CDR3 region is CASSQGGVNEQYF. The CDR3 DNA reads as TGCGCCAGCAGCCAAGGGGGAGTCAACGAGCAGTACTTC.

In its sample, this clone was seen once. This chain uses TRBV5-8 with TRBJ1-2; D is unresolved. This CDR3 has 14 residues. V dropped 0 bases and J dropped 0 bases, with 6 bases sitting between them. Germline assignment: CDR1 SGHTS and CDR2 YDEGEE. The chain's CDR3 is CASSLGAANYGYTF. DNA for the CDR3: TGTGCCAGCAGCTTGGGGGCAGCTAACTATGGCTACACCTTC.

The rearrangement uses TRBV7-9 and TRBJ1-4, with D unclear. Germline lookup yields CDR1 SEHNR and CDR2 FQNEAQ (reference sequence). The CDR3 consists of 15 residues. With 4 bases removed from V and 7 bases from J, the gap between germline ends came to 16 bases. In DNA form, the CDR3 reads TGTGCCAGCAGCTCCCCTGGCCCTCCGGCTGAAAAACTGTTTTTT. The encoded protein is CASSSPGPPAEKLFF.

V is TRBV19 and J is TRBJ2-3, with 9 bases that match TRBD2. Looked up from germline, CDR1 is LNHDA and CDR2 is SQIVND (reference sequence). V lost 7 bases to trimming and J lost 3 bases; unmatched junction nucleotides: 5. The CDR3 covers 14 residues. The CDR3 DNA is TGTGCCAGTAAACAAGCGGGGGGAACAGATACGCAGTATTTT. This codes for CASKQAGGTDTQYF.

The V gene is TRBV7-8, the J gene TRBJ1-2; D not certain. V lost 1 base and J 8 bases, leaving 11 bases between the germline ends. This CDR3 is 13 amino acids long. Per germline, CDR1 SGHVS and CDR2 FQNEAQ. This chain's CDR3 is CASSLEFGWGYTF. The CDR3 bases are TGTGCCAGCAGCTTAGAATTTGGATGGGGCTACACCTTC.